A selection of T cell receptor beta chains follows, all from one sample in a study of T-cell reconstitution after alpha-beta-depleted transplantation in children. TCRdb reanalysed the PCR reads using MiXCR and keeps one entry per CDR3 protein. The top ten clones hold 0.79% of a sample with 600,000 to 700,000 distinct CDR3 sequences, about an eighth of them seen once. The starting material was PBMCs, obtained before TCRalphabeta/CD19-depleted stem cell transplant. The receptors come from a girl under 10 years old with congenital amegakaryocytic thrombocytopenia, due to receive a stem cell transplant. Both conserved end residues are trimmed from each CDR3. Only part of the rows carry a size: once, few, many, or a class if the clone is expanded.

TRBJ2-7 | - | TRBV7-9 | 13 | ASSLDLGATYEQY
TRBJ2-7 | many | TRBV10-3 | 9 | ASQDLYEQY
TRBJ1-3 | few | TRBV7-2 | 11 | ASSLSSRETIY
TRBJ2-7 | - | TRBV5-5 | 12 | ASSLAGKIYEQY
TRBJ1-3 | many | TRBV12-3/TRBV12-4 | 13 | ASTAGTGVWNTIY
TRBJ1-6 | many | TRBV6-1 | 11 | ATHIRVDSPLH
TRBJ2-5 | - | TRBV7-9 | 14 | VSSKYSGRRTETQY
TRBJ2-7 | - | TRBV20-1 | 12 | SASRTGGPYEQY
TRBJ2-1 | - | TRBV28 | 12 | ATAGGGSYNEQF
TRBJ2-6 | - | TRBV20-1 | 10 | SVRPGANVLT
TRBJ2-7 | - | TRBV5-6 | 11 | ASSFGTLCEQY
TRBJ2-4 | few | TRBV2 | 12 | ASSTGVAKNIQY
TRBJ2-1 | - | TRBV5-1 | 13 | ASSLILAGVDEQF
TRBJ2-1 | many | TRBV5-1 | 12 | ASSLSSVYNEQF
TRBJ2-1 | - | TRBV11-3 | 12 | GSSLRTSGSVQF
TRBJ2-6 | - | TRBV12-3/TRBV12-4 | 16 | ASSLRDRMPSGANVLT
TRBJ2-5 | - | TRBV20-1 | 14 | SARDPGDLRSETQY
TRBJ2-2 | many | TRBV12-3/TRBV12-4 | 12 | ASTKGGNTGELF
TRBJ2-5 | - | TRBV12-3/TRBV12-4 | 11 | ASSVDLGETQY
TRBJ2-7 | few | TRBV2 | 12 | ASSSSGFAYEQY
TRBJ2-5 | few | TRBV30 | 11 | AWSVGGRETQY
TRBJ2-5 | many | TRBV12-3/TRBV12-4 | 16 | ASRAPRPPDSFQETQY
TRBJ2-1 | many | TRBV12-3/TRBV12-4 | 11 | ASSLVANNEQF
TRBJ2-7 | few | TRBV12-3/TRBV12-4 | 14 | ASSDPGTGGIYEQY